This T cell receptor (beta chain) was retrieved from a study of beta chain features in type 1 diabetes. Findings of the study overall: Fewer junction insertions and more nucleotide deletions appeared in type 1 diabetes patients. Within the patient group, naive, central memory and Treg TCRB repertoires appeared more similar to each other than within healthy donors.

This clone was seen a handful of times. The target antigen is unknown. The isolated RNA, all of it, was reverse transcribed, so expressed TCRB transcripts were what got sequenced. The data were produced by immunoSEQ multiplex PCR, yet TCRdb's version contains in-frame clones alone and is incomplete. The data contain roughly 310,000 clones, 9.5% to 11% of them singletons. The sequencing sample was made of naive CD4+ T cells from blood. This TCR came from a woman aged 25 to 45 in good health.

The CDR3 region has the DNA TGTGCCAGCACCTCTACCCCCCGGTACGAGCAGTACTTC. It codes for CASTSTPRYEQYF. The chain has TRBV28 and TRBJ2-7; D is undetermined. This CDR3 has 13 residues. Trimming left V 7 bases short and J 4 bases short, with 14 bases between. Germline-derived CDR1 and CDR2 are MDHEN and SYDVKM.